This T cell receptor (beta chain) was obtained from a study of blood T cell repertoires in COVID-19. Study summary: The samples span acute and convalescent COVID-19 from the United States, Italy and Spain. PBMCs, B-cell-depleted T cells, or T cells provided the cDNA or gDNA that made up the material.

Germline loops: CDR1 SGHRS, CDR2 YFSETQ. This CDR3 region has 14 residues. Trimming left V 0 bases short and J 3 bases short, with 9 bases between. In the original workflow: For nucleated cells, counts were estimated from reference gene primer amplification. Produced via immunoSEQ multiplex PCR; TCRdb's table is partial and in-frame only. The V and J calls and clone size were taken over from that table, and D and trimming were inferred from the DNA. The sample holds about 170,000 clones, approximately 77% seen once. The receptor was isolated from a woman older than 75 with active or convalescent COVID-19. The chain employs TRBV5-1 and TRBJ1-2; weak D call: TRBD1 (5 bases). The sample taken for sequencing was peripheral blood. The chain's CDR3 is CASSLDRPYYGYTF. Here the CDR3 DNA reads TGCGCCAGCAGCTTGGACAGGCCCTACTATGGCTACACCTTC.